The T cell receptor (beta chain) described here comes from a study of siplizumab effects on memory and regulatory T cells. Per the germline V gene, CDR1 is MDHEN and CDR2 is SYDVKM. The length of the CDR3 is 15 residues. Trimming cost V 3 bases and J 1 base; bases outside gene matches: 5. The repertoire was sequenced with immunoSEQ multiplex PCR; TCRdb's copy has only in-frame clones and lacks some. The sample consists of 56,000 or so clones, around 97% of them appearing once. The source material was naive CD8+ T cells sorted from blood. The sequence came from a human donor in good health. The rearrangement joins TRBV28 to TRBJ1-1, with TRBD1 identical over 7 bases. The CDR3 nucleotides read TGTGCCAGCAGTTTGCCTGGGACAGAGAACACTGAAGCTTTCTTT. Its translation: CASSLPGTENTEAFF.